The 14 T cell receptor beta chains below were found in one sample sequenced in a study of T cells in Graves' hyperthyroidism and ophthalmopathy. RNA transcripts gave rise to amplified TCR beta CDR3 regions. HTBI primers were employed in a first-round RT-PCR of the TCR CDR3. TCRdb fed the multiplex PCR reads into MiXCR, producing one record per CDR3 protein. The data contain roughly 570,000 distinct CDR3 sequences, 35% to 55% of them singletons. Sequenced: peripheral blood or thyroid tissue (not recorded which). These receptor sequences come from a woman between 18 and 29 years old with Graves' hyperthyroidism.

This clonotype occurred many times. The chain couples TRBV20-1 to TRBJ1-1; D is unclear. The CDR3 is 15 amino acids. Germline V gene data show CDR1 as DFQATT and CDR2 as SNEGSKA (reference sequence). V was pared by 0 bases and J by 4 bases, with 15 bases between. This CDR3 is CSARETRRVITEAFF. CDR3 in DNA: TGCAGTGCTAGAGAAACGCGAAGGGTGATCACTGAAGCTTTCTTT.

This clonotype was seen a single time. The chain employs TRBV6-6 and TRBJ2-3; possibly TRBD1 or TRBD2 for D (7 bases each). The J call may be in error: the DNA end matches TRBJ2-7 better. The CDR3 contains 15 residues. Per the germline V gene, CDR1 is MNHNY and CDR2 is SVGAGI (reference sequence). Here the CDR3 reads CASLRGGRDTDTQYF. CDR3 bases: TGTGCCAGCCTCAGGGGGGGCAGGGACACAGATACGCAGTACTTC.

The V and J genes are TRBV7-9 and TRBJ2-7, with D tentatively TRBD2 (5 bases). Per germline, CDR1 SEHNR and CDR2 FQNEAQ (reference sequence). There are 17 residues in the CDR3. Trimming removed 6 bases from V and 2 bases from J, with 23 bases in between. For the CDR3, the DNA is TGTGCCAGCAGTTTGGTGGGAGTGAAGGAGAGAGCCTACGAGCAGTACTTC. Protein sequence: CASSLVGVKERAYEQYF.

The chain joins TRBV2 to TRBJ2-7, with TRBD2 as a possible D gene (5 bases). This CDR3 has 11 residues. CDR1 is SNHLY and CDR2 is FYNNEI in the germline V gene. The V end was cut by 10 bases, the J end by 6 bases, with 13 bases between. CDR3 DNA: TGTGCCATCGACCGGGCGGGCGAGCAGTACTTC. Translating it yields CAIDRAGEQYF.

J is TRBJ2-7 and V is TRBV7-6; D not resolved. CDR3 length: 11 residues. The germline V gene encodes CDR1 SGHVS and CDR2 FNYEAQ. The V end lost 5 bases, the J end lost 5 bases, and 7 bases lay between the germline ends. In nucleotides, the CDR3 is TGTGCCAGCAGCCTGAATAACGAGCAGTACTTC. Amino acids: CASSLNNEQYF. Combining the CDR3 with reference TRBV7-6 and TRBJ2-7 gives the whole variable domain GAGVSQSPRYKVTKRGQDVALRCDPISGHVSLYWYRQALGQGPEFLTYFNYEAQQDKSGLPNDRFSAERPEGSISTLTIQRTEQRDSAMYRCASSLNNEQYFGPGTRLTVT.

CDR3 loop: CASGGWGSYNEQFF. The CDR3 nucleotides are TGTGCCAGCGGGGGATGGGGTTCCTACAATGAGCAGTTCTTC. J is TRBJ2-1 and V is TRBV12-3 or TRBV12-4; D may match TRBD1 or TRBD2 (5 bases each). CDR3 length: 14 residues. V was trimmed by 8 bases and J by 1 base, leaving 12 bases between them.

This clonotype showed up many times. This rearrangement joins TRBV15 to TRBJ1-2; D is undetermined. Germline V gene lookup returns CDR1 LNHNV and CDR2 YYDKDF (reference sequence). The CDR3 consists of 16 residues. Trimming stripped 4 bases from V and 0 bases from J, with 15 bases between. This chain's CDR3 is CATSNKTTASNYGYTF. CDR3 DNA: TGTGCCACCAGCAACAAAACGACCGCGTCTAACTATGGCTACACCTTC.

Regarding this clonotype: The junction and the germline gene differ at one end; a read error may be behind it. J is TRBJ1-4 and V is TRBV2; 7 positions match TRBD1. The end of the DNA is better explained by TRBJ2-4, so the J call may be wrong. Germline-derived CDR1 and CDR2 are SNHLY and FYNNEI. The length of the CDR3 is 15 residues. CDR3 residues: CTSSEDRDPKNIQYF. The CDR3 nucleotides are TGTACCAGCAGTGAAGACAGGGATCCCAAAAACATTCAGTACTTC.

Ten or more counts support this clonotype. This chain uses TRBV2 with TRBJ2-2; D unresolved. V was pared by 4 bases and J by 2 bases, with 20 bases between. The CDR3 covers 18 residues. Germline CDR1 and CDR2: SNHLY and FYNNEI. CDR3 coding DNA: TGTGCCAGCAGTGTGCCCATAGCCTCAAACGGAAACACCGGGGAGCTGTTTTTT. It yields the protein CASSVPIASNGNTGELFF.

The V gene is TRBV7-9, the J gene TRBJ2-3; TRBD1 or TRBD2 may be the D gene (5 bases each). Germline V gives CDR1 SEHNR, CDR2 FQNEAQ (reference sequence). This CDR3 comprises 16 residues. Trimming shortened V by 1 base and J by 1 base, and 12 bases separated the two germline ends. The CDR3 region has the DNA TGTGCCAGCAGCTTAGGAGGGGCAGGAGGCACAGATACGCAGTATTTT. Its translation: CASSLGGAGGTDTQYF.

This clonotype was counted ten times or more. The chain joins TRBV5-1 to TRBJ1-4; D is ambiguous. V lost 5 bases to trimming and J lost 6 bases, with 11 bases between them. The CDR3 has 13 amino acids. The V gene's germline CDR1 is SGHRS and CDR2 YFSETQ. The CDR3 region is CASRPWLHEKLFF. CDR3 DNA: TGCGCCAGCAGGCCGTGGCTTCATGAAAAACTGTTTTTT.

V gene TRBV7-2 combines with J gene TRBJ1-5; no clear D gene. Germline V gene lookup returns CDR1 SGHTA and CDR2 FQGNSA. V lost 1 base and J lost 11, with 6 bases in between. CDR3 size: 11 residues. In DNA, the CDR3 is TGTGCCAGCAGCTTAGGAGAGACCCAGCATTTT. Protein product: CASSLGETQHF.

This clonotype was recorded many times. This chain connects TRBV15 to TRBJ1-4; D call uncertain. Trimming shortened V by 2 bases and J by 6 bases, and 10 bases separated the two germline ends. This CDR3 spans 14 amino acids. The germline gives CDR1 LNHNV, CDR2 YYDKDF (reference sequence). The CDR3 sequence is CATSRLCGDEKLFF. The CDR3 DNA reads as TGTGCCACCAGCAGACTCTGTGGAGATGAAAAACTGTTTTTT.

In regard to this clonotype: Germline and junction disagree at one end, which may indicate a read error. The gene calls are TRBV6-1 and TRBJ1-2, with 7 bases aligning to TRBD1. CDR1 MNHNS and CDR2 SASEGT come from the germline V gene. This CDR3 contains 9 residues. The CDR3 loop is CASRGGTRF. CDR3 sequence (DNA): TGTGCCAGCAGAGGGGGCACGAGATTC.